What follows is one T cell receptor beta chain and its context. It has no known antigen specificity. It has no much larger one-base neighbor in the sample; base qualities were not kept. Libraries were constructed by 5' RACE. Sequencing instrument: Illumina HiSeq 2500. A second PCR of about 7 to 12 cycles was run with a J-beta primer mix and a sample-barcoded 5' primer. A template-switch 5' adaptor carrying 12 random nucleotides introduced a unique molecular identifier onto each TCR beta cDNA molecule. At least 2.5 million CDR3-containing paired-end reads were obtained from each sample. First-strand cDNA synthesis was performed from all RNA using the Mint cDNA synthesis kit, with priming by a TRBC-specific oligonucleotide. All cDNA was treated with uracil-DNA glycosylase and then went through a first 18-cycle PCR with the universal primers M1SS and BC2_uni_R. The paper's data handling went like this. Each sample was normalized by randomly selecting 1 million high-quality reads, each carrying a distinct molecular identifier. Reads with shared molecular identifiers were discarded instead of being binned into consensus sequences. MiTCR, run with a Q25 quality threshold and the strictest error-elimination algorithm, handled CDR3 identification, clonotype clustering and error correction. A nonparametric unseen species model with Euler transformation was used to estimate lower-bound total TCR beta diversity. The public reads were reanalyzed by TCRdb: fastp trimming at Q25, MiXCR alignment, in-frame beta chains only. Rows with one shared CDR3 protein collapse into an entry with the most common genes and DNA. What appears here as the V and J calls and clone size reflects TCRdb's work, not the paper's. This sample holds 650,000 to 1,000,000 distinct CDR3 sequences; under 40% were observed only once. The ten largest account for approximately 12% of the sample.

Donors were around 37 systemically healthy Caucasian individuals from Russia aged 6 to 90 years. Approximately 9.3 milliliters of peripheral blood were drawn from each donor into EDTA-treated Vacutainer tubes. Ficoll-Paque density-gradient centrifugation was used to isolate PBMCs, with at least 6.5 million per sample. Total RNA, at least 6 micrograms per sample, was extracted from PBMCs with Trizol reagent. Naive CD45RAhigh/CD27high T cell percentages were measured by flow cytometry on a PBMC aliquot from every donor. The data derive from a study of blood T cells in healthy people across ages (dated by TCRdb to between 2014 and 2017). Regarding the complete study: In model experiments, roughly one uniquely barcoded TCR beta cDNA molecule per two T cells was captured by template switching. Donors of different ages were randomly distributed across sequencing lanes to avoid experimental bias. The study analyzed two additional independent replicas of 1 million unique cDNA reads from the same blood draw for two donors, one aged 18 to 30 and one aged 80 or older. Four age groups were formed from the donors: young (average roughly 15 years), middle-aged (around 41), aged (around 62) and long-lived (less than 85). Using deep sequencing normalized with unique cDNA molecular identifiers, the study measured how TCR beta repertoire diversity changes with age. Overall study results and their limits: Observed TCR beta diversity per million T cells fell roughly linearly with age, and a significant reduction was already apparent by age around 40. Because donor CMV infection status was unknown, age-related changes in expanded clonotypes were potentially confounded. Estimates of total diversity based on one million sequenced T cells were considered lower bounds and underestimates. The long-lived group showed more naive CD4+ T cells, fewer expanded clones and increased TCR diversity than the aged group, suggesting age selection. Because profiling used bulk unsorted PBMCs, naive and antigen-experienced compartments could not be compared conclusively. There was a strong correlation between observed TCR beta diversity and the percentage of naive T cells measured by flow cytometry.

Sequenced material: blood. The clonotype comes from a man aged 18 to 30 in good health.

The CDR3 here reads CASSYRGNGYEQYF. Here is the DNA: TGTGCCAGCAGTTACAGGGGGAACGGGTACGAGCAGTACTTC. The rearrangement joined TRBV6-2 or TRBV6-3 to TRBJ2-7; TRBD1 is a weak D gene call, 6 bases matching. The CDR3 covers 14 residues, taking in both the cysteine and the phenylalanine. The sequence is cut down to CDR3 DNA, 42 bases in frame from base 1. CDR1 and CDR2 (MNHEY, SVGEGT) derive from the germline V gene. At the junction V is shortened by 2 bases and J by 4 bases, with 12 bases in between.